This TCR beta chain was identified in a study of control samples from healthy donors and cancer patients. Per germline, CDR1 SGHVS and CDR2 FNYEAQ. Trimming shortened V by 5 bases and J by 4 bases, and 13 bases separated the two germline ends. The CDR3 loop spans 14 amino acids. This table comes from immunoSEQ multiplex PCR, and its TCRdb copy is limited to in-frame clones, with some not included. In the table there are about 270,000 clones, more than 65% of which are singletons. Sequencing was done on a sample of PBMCs. This TCR was recovered from a woman aged 55-69 years with lung cancer. The chain is built from TRBV7-6 and TRBJ2-3, with D unclear. The CDR3 DNA reads TGTGCCAGCAGCCTAAGGGATTTTCCAGATACGCAGTATTTT. Translating it yields CASSLRDFPDTQYF.